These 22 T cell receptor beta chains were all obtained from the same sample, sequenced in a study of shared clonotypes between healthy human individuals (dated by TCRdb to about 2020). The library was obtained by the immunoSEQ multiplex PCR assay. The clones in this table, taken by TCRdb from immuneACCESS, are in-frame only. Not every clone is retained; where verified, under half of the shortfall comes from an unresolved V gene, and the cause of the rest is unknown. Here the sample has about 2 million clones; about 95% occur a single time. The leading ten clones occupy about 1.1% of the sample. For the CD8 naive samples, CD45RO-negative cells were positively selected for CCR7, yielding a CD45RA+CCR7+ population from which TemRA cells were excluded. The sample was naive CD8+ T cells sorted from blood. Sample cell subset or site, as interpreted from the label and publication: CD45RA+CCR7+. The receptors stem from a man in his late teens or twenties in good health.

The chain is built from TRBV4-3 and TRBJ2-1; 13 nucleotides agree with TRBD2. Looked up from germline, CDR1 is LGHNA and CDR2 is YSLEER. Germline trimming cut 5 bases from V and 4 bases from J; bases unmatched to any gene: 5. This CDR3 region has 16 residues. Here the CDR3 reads CASSGQLAGGYNEQFF. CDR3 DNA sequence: TGCGCCAGCAGCGGCCAACTAGCGGGGGGGTACAATGAGCAGTTCTTC.

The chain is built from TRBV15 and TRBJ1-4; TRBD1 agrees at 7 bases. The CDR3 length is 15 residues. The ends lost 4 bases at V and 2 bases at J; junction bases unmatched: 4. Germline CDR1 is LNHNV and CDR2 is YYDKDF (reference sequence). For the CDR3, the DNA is TGTGCCACCAGCAAAGACAGGGTCACTAATGAAAAACTGTTTTTT. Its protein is CATSKDRVTNEKLFF.

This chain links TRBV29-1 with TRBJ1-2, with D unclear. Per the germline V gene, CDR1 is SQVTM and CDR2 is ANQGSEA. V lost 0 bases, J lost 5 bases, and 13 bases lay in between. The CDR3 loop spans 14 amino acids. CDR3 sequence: CSVEDRAGEYGYTF. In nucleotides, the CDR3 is TGCAGCGTTGAAGATCGAGCAGGAGAATATGGCTACACCTTC.

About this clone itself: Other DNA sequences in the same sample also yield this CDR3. The CDR3 region has the DNA TGTGCCAGCAGCTTGGGTGTAACCGGGGAGCTGTTTTTT. Translating it yields CASSLGVTGELFF. The chain recombines TRBV5-6 with TRBJ2-2; D is ambiguous. V was shortened by 0 bases and J by 5 bases, with 5 bases between the two germline ends. CDR1 and CDR2 from the germline V gene are SGHDT and YYEEEE. The CDR3 totals 13 residues.

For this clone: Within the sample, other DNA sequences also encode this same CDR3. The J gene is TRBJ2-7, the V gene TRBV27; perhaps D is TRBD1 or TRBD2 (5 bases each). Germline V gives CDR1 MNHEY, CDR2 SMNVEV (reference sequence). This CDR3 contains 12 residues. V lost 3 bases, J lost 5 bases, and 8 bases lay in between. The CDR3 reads CASSFRGHEQYF. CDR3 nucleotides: TGTGCCAGCAGTTTTCGGGGCCACGAGCAGTACTTC.

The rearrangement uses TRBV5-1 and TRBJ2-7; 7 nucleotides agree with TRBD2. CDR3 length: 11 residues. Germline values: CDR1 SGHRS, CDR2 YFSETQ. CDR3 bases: TGCTATCGGGGGAGGGCCTACGAGCAGTACTTC. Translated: CYRGRAYEQYF.

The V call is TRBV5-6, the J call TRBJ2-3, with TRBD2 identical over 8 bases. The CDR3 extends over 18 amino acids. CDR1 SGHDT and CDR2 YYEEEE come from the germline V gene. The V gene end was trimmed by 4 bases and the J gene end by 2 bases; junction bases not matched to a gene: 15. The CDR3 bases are TGTGCCAGCAGCGAGGCCGGGGGGGTACTCCTTTTCACAGATACGCAGTATTTT. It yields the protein CASSEAGGVLLFTDTQYF.

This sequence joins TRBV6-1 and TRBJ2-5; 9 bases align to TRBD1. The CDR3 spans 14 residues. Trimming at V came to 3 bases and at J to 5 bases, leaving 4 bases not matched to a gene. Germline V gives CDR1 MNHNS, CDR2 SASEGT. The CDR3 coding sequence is TGTGCCAGCAGTGACCCCGGACAGGGGGAGACCCAGTACTTC. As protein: CASSDPGQGETQYF.

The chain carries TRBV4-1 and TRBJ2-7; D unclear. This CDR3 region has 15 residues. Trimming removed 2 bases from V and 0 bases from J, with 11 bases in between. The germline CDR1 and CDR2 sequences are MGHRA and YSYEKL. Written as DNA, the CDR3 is TGCGCCAGCAGCCAACGGGTCGGAGACTCCTACGAGCAGTACTTC. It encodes CASSQRVGDSYEQYF.

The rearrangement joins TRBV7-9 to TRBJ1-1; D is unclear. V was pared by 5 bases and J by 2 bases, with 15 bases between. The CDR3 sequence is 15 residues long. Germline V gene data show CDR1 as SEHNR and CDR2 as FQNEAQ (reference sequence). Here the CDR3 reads CASSPGEADNTEAFF. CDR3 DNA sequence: TGTGCCAGCAGCCCCGGCGAGGCGGACAACACTGAAGCTTTCTTT. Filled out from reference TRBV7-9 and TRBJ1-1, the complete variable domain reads DTGVSQNPRHKITKRGQNVTFRCDPISEHNRLYWYRQTLGQGPEFLTYFQNEAQLEKSRLLSDRFSAERPKGSFSTLEIQRTEQGDSAMYLCASSPGEADNTEAFFGQGTRLTVV.

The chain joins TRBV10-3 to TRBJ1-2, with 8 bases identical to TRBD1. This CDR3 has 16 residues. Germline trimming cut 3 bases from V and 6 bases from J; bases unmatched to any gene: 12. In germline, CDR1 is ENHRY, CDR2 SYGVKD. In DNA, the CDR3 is TGTGCCATCAGTGATTTTTCGGGACAGGAACTGGATGGCTACACCTTC. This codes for CAISDFSGQELDGYTF.

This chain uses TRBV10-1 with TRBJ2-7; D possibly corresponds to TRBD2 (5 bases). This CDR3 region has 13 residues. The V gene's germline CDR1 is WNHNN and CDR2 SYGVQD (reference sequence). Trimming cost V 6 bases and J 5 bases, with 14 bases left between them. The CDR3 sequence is CASSTGEGNEQYF. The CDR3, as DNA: TGCGCCAGCAGCACTGGCGAGGGTAACGAGCAGTACTTC.

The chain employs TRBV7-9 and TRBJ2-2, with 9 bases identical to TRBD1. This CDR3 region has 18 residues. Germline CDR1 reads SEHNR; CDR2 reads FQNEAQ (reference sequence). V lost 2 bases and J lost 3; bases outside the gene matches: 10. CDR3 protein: CASSLSPGQGPHTGELFF. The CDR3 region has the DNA TGTGCCAGCAGCTTATCCCCTGGACAGGGGCCCCACACCGGGGAGCTGTTTTTT.

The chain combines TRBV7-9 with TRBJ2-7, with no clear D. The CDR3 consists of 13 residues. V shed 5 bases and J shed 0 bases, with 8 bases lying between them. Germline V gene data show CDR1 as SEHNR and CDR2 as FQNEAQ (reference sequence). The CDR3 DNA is TGTGCCAGCAGCGGGGTTTACTCCTACGAGCAGTACTTC. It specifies CASSGVYSYEQYF.

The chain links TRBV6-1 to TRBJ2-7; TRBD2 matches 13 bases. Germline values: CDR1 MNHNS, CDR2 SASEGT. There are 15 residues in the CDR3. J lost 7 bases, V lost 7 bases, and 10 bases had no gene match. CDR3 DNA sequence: TGTGCCAGCATCTCCGGGACTAGCGGGAATTTGGAGCAGTACTTC. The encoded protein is CASISGTSGNLEQYF.

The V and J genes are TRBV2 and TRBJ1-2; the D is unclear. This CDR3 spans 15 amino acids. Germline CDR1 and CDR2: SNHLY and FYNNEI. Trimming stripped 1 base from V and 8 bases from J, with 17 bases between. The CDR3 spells CASSEVGGSSWGYTF. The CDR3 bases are TGTGCCAGCAGTGAAGTGGGCGGCTCCTCTTGGGGCTACACCTTC.

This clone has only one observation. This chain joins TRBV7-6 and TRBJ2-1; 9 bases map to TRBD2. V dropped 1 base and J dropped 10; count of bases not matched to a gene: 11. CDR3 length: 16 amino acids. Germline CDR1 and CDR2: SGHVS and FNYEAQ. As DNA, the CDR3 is TGTGCCAGCAGCTTAGGGGGCCTAGCGGGATTGATCGAGCAGTTCTTC. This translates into CASSLGGLAGLIEQFF.

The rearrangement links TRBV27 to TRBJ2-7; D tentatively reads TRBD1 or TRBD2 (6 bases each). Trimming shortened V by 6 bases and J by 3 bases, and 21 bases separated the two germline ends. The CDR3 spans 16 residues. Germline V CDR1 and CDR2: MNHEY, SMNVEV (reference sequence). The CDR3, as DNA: TGTGCCAGCAGCCCCTCGGTAGGGGGGTTCCACTACGAGCAGTACTTC. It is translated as CASSPSVGGFHYEQYF.

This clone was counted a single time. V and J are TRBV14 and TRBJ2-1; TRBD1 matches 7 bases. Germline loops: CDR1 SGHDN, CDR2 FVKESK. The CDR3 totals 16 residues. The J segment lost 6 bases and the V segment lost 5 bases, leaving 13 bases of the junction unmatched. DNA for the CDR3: TGTGCCAGCAGCTTTACCTGGACAGGTCCGGCCAATGAGCAGTTCTTC. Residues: CASSFTWTGPANEQFF.

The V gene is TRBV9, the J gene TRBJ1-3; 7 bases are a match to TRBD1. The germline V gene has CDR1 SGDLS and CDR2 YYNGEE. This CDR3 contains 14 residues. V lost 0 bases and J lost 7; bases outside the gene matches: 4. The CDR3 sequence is CASSVVAGGNTIYF. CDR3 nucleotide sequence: TGTGCCAGCAGCGTAGTGGCAGGGGGGAACACCATATATTTT.

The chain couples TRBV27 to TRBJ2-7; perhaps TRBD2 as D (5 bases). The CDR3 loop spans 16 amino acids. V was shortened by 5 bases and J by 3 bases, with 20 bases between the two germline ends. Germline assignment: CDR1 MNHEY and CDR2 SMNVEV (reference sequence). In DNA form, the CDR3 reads TGTGCCAGCAGTGAGGTGTTGGTAGGAGGTATCTACGAGCAGTACTTC. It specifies CASSEVLVGGIYEQYF.

Here the CDR3 DNA reads TGTGCCAGCAGCCTGAGGGGCCAGGGGGGCTACACCTTC. Residues: CASSLRGQGGYTF. The gene calls are TRBV9 and TRBJ1-2, with D perhaps matching TRBD1 (6 bases). This CDR3 contains 13 residues. Germline values: CDR1 SGDLS, CDR2 YYNGEE. The V end was cut by 4 bases, the J end by 8 bases, with 15 bases between.